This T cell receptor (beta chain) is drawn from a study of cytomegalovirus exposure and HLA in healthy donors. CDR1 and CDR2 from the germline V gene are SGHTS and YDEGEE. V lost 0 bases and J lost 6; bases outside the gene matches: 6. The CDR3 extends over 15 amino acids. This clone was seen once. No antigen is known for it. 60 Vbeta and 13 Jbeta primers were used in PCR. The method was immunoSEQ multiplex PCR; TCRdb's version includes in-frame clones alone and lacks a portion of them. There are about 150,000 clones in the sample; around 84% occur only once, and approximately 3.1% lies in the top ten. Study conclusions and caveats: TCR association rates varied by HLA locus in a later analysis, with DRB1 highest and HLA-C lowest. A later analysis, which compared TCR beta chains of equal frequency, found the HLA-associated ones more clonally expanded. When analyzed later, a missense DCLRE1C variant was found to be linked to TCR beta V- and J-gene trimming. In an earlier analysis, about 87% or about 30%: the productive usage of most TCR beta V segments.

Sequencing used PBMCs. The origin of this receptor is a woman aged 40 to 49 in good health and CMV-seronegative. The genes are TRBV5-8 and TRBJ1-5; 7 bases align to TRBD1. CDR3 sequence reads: CASSLVQGEAQPQHF. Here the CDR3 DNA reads TGTGCCAGCAGCTTGGTGCAGGGGGAGGCTCAGCCCCAGCATTTT.